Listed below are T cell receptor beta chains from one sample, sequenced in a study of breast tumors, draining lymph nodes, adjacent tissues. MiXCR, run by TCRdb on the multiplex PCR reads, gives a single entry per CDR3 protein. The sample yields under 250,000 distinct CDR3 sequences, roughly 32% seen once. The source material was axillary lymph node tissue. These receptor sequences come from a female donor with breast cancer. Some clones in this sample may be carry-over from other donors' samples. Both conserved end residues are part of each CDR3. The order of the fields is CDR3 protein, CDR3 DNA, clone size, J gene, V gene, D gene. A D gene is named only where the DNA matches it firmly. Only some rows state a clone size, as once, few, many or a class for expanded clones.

CDR3: CASSSDRDKGTKEQYF
DNA: TGTGCCAGCAGTTCGGACAGGGACAAGGGTACCAAGGAGCAGTACTTC
size: NA
J: TRBJ2-7
V: TRBV7-6
D: TRBD1

CDR3: CASSGPELALHF
DNA: TGTGCCAGCAGTGGACCAGAGCTAGCCCTCCACTTT
size: many
J: TRBJ1-6
V: TRBV6-1
D: NA

CDR3: CASSSRTGSNYGYTF
DNA: TGTGCCAGCTCATCACGGACAGGGTCTAACTATGGCTACACCTTC
size: few
J: TRBJ1-2
V: TRBV18
D: TRBD1

CDR3: CSAGTSGVSTDTQYF
DNA: TGCAGTGCGGGGACTAGCGGGGTTAGCACAGATACGCAGTATTTT
size: once
J: TRBJ2-3
V: TRBV20-1
D: TRBD2

CDR3: CASSFAFF
DNA: TGTGCCAGCAGTTTTGCGTTCTTC
size: few
J: TRBJ2-1
V: TRBV28
D: NA

CDR3: CASSSGRTGSLYEQYF
DNA: TGTGCCAGCAGCTCAGGAAGGACAGGGAGCCTCTACGAGCAGTACTTC
size: many
J: TRBJ2-7
V: TRBV7-9
D: TRBD1

CDR3: CSARRIGATYEQYF
DNA: TGCAGTGCTAGAAGGATAGGGGCGACCTACGAGCAGTACTTC
size: many
J: TRBJ2-7
V: TRBV20-1
D: NA

CDR3: CASSAGVLTDTQYF
DNA: TGTGCCAGCAGCGCAGGGGTTTTGACAGATACGCAGTATTTT
size: many
J: TRBJ2-3
V: TRBV7-9
D: NA

CDR3: CASSLGSGTETQYF
DNA: TGTGCCAGCAGCTTAGGTAGCGGGACTGAGACCCAGTACTTC
size: NA
J: TRBJ2-5
V: TRBV11-2
D: TRBD2

CDR3: CAWRAGGPGELFF
DNA: TGTGCCTGGAGAGCGGGAGGGCCGGGGGAGCTGTTTTTT
size: many
J: TRBJ2-2
V: TRBV30
D: TRBD2

CDR3: CASSYSLGRGDTQYF
DNA: TGCGCCAGCAGCTACTCTCTCGGGAGGGGAGATACGCAGTATTTT
size: many
J: TRBJ2-3
V: TRBV5-1
D: TRBD2

CDR3: CASSQGSGGTEAFF
DNA: TGCGCCAGCTCCCAGGGTTCAGGCGGCACTGAAGCTTTCTTT
size: NA
J: TRBJ1-1
V: TRBV5-1
D: NA

CDR3: CASTPGTVNEQFF
DNA: TGTGCCAGTACCCCCGGGACTGTAAATGAGCAGTTCTTC
size: NA
J: TRBJ2-1
V: TRBV9
D: NA

CDR3: CAISDLLAGGTDTQYF
DNA: TGTGCCATCAGTGACCTCCTAGCGGGAGGCACAGATACGCAGTATTTT
size: many
J: TRBJ2-3
V: TRBV10-3
D: TRBD2

CDR3: CASSLEGLAPEQYF
DNA: TGTGCCAGCAGCCTAGAGGGACTAGCGCCCGAGCAGTACTTC
size: many
J: TRBJ2-7
V: TRBV11-3
D: TRBD2

CDR3: CASRAGPPEAEAFF
DNA: TGTGCCAGCAGGGCCGGGCCACCAGAAGCTGAAGCTTTCTTT
size: few
J: TRBJ1-1
V: TRBV7-9
D: NA

CDR3: CASSYPSDPSYEQYF
DNA: TGTGCCAGCAGTTATCCGAGTGACCCTTCCTACGAGCAGTACTTC
size: many
J: TRBJ2-7
V: TRBV6-2/TRBV6-3
D: NA

CDR3: CASSLSDEQYF
DNA: TGTGCCAGCAGCCTATCTGACGAGCAGTACTTC
size: many
J: TRBJ2-7
V: TRBV11-3
D: NA

CDR3: CASSTGTATETQYF
DNA: TGTGCCAGCAGCACCGGGACAGCGACAGAGACCCAGTACTTC
size: NA
J: TRBJ2-5
V: TRBV7-9
D: TRBD1

CDR3: CATSSLEARNTGELFF
DNA: TGTGCCACCAGCAGCTTGGAGGCCCGGAACACCGGGGAGCTGTTTTTT
size: NA
J: TRBJ2-2
V: TRBV15
D: NA

CDR3: CASSREAGQETQYF
DNA: TGTGCCAGCAGCCGTGAGGCAGGACAAGAGACCCAGTACTTC
size: many
J: TRBJ2-5
V: TRBV7-3
D: NA

CDR3: CASSQGNTQGMNSPLHF
DNA: TGCGCCAGCAGCCAAGGCAATACACAGGGGATGAATTCACCCCTCCACTTT
size: NA
J: TRBJ1-6
V: TRBV3-1
D: TRBD1

CDR3: CASSFRGTGGRGANVLTF
DNA: TGTGCCAGCAGCTTTAGGGGGACAGGGGGTAGGGGGGCCAACGTCCTGACTTTC
size: many
J: TRBJ2-6
V: TRBV7-9
D: TRBD1

CDR3: CASTLTRNNEQFF
DNA: TGTGCCAGCACGTTGACAAGGAACAATGAGCAGTTCTTC
size: few
J: TRBJ2-1
V: TRBV6-1
D: NA

CDR3: CASSLGGGKSSYEQYF
DNA: TGCGCCAGCAGCTTGGGTGGAGGGAAGAGCTCCTACGAGCAGTACTTC
size: many
J: TRBJ2-7
V: TRBV5-1
D: NA

CDR3: CASRPGTGGSGANALTF
DNA: TGCGCCAGCCGACCCGGGACAGGGGGCTCCGGGGCCAACGCCCTGACTTTC
size: NA
J: TRBJ2-6
V: TRBV5-1
D: TRBD1

CDR3: CASRGAVTGANVLTF
DNA: TGTGCCAGCAGAGGGGCAGTCACTGGGGCCAACGTCCTGACTTTC
size: many
J: TRBJ2-6
V: TRBV11-2
D: NA

CDR3: CASSQDLREGPTQYF
DNA: TGTGCCAGCAGCCAAGATTTGCGGGAGGGCCCAACGCAGTATTTT
size: many
J: TRBJ2-3
V: TRBV3-1
D: TRBD2

CDR3: CAISESGNQPQHF
DNA: TGTGCCATCAGTGAGTCGGGAAATCAGCCCCAGCATTTT
size: NA
J: TRBJ1-5
V: TRBV10-3
D: NA

CDR3: CASSKWGTDTQYF
DNA: TGTGCCAGCAGCAAGTGGGGCACAGATACGCAGTATTTT
size: many
J: TRBJ2-3
V: TRBV13
D: NA

CDR3: CATSRGTEYQETQYF
DNA: TGTGCCACCAGCAGAGGGACGGAGTACCAAGAGACCCAGTACTTC
size: many
J: TRBJ2-5
V: TRBV15
D: NA

CDR3: CASSQEYPESDTQEINYGYTF
DNA: TGTGCCAGCAGCCAAGAGTACCCGGAAAGTGATACGCAGGAGATTAACTATGGCTACACCTTC
size: NA
J: TRBJ1-2
V: TRBV14
D: NA

CDR3: CASSAPGGSGNTIYF
DNA: TGTGCCAGCAGTGCACCAGGGGGCTCTGGAAACACCATATATTTT
size: NA
J: TRBJ1-3
V: TRBV2
D: TRBD1

CDR3: CASSSLGQVGELFF
DNA: TGTGCCAGCAGCAGCCTCGGACAGGTGGGGGAGCTGTTTTTT
size: NA
J: TRBJ2-2
V: TRBV9
D: TRBD1

CDR3: CASSFRDFGEQFF
DNA: TGCGCCAGCAGCTTCCGGGATTTCGGTGAGCAGTTCTTC
size: many
J: TRBJ2-1
V: TRBV5-1
D: NA

CDR3: CATSERGQGDGYTF
DNA: TGTGCCACCAGTGAGCGGGGACAGGGAGATGGCTACACCTTC
size: NA
J: TRBJ1-2
V: TRBV24-1
D: TRBD1

CDR3: CAISGQALNENTIYF
DNA: TGTGCCATCAGCGGACAGGCCCTTAATGAAAACACCATATATTTT
size: NA
J: TRBJ1-3
V: TRBV10-3
D: TRBD1

CDR3: CATSDGTSGRSGNTIYF
DNA: TGTGCCACCAGTGACGGGACTAGCGGGAGATCTGGAAACACCATATATTTT
size: NA
J: TRBJ1-3
V: TRBV24-1
D: NA

CDR3: CASSSAPNQPQHF
DNA: TGTGCCAGCAGTTCGGCCCCCAATCAGCCCCAGCATTTT
size: many
J: TRBJ1-5
V: TRBV6-5
D: NA

CDR3: CASSRLAGVVRQETQSF
DNA: TGTGCCAGTAGCCGACTAGCGGGAGTCGTGAGGCAAGAGACCCAGTCCTTC
size: NA
J: TRBJ2-5
V: TRBV19
D: TRBD2

CDR3: CSFTGSSYNEQYF
DNA: TGCAGCTTCACCGGAAGCTCCTACAATGAGCAGTATTTT
size: NA
J: TRBJ2-3
V: TRBV29-1
D: NA